Listed here are 31 T cell receptor beta chains from one sample, sequenced in a study of cytomegalovirus exposure and HLA in healthy donors. The PCR contained 60 Vbeta and 13 Jbeta primers. Sequenced by immunoSEQ multiplex PCR; TCRdb stores in-frame clones only, minus some. The sample has 95,000 to 150,000 clones; 50% to 75% are singletons. The material sequenced was PBMCs. These receptors originate from a middle-aged woman in good health and CMV-seropositive.

The chain carries TRBV4-1 and TRBJ1-2, with TRBD1 identical over 10 bases. The CDR3 is 19 residues long. Germline values: CDR1 MGHRA, CDR2 YSYEKL. The ends lost 1 base at V and 0 bases at J; junction bases unmatched: 11. The CDR3: CASSQAVPGQGSSNYGYTF. Here the CDR3 DNA reads TGCGCCAGCAGCCAAGCTGTTCCGGGACAGGGGTCGTCTAACTATGGCTACACCTTC.

In DNA form, the CDR3 reads TGTGCCTGGAGAGCGACAGGGGAGGGGCATTCACCCCTCCACTTT. It codes for CAWRATGEGHSPLHF. The chain employs TRBV30 and TRBJ1-6; 8 bases match TRBD1. V lost 3 bases, J lost 8 bases, and 9 bases stayed unmatched. The V gene's germline CDR1 is GTSNPN and CDR2 SVGIG (reference sequence). The CDR3 runs 15 residues.

This clone has a handful of counts. Other DNA sequences of this sample code for an identical CDR3. The chain employs TRBV19 and TRBJ1-5; TRBD1 might be the D (5 bases). The germline V gene encodes CDR1 LNHDA and CDR2 SQIVND (reference sequence). There are 12 residues in the CDR3. Trimming left V 6 bases short and J 2 bases short, with 5 bases between. CDR3 amino acids: CASRGGNQPQHF. The CDR3 DNA is TGTGCCAGTAGAGGGGGCAATCAGCCCCAGCATTTT.

The V call is TRBV15, the J call TRBJ1-1; D unresolved. CDR1 is LNHNV and CDR2 is YYDKDF in the germline V gene (reference sequence). Trimming removed 0 bases from V and 5 bases from J, with 7 bases in between. CDR3 length: 13 amino acids. CDR3 in DNA: TGTGCCACCAGCAGAGAAGTGAGGACTGAAGCTTTCTTT. This gives the protein CATSREVRTEAFF. The complete variable domain, with remaining parts taken from reference TRBV15 and TRBJ1-1, reads DAMVIQNPRYQVTQFGKPVTLSCSQTLNHNVMYWYQQKSSQAPKLLFHYYDKDFNNEADTPDNFQSRRPNTSFCFLDIRSPGLGDTAMYLCATSREVRTEAFFGQGTRLTVV.

This sequence joins TRBV11-1 and TRBJ1-1; D perhaps matches TRBD1 (5 bases). This CDR3 spans 14 amino acids. The V gene lost 5 bases and the J gene lost 1 base, with 11 bases spanning the gap. CDR1 and CDR2 from the germline V gene are SGHAT and FQDESV (reference sequence). The CDR3 sequence: CASSRETGNTEAFF. DNA of the CDR3: TGTGCCAGCAGCCGAGAAACAGGGAACACTGAAGCTTTCTTT. Full variable domain (missing parts from reference TRBV11-1 and TRBJ1-1): EAEVAQSPRYKITEKSQAVAFWCDPISGHATLYWYRQILGQGPELLVQFQDESVVDDSQLPKDRFSAERLKGVDSTLKIQPAELGDSAMYLCASSRETGNTEAFFGQGTRLTVV.

This chain joins TRBV30 and TRBJ1-5; 8 bases fit TRBD1. The CDR3 has 19 amino acids. The J segment lost 0 bases and the V segment lost 3 bases, leaving 16 bases of the junction unmatched. Looked up from germline, CDR1 is GTSNPN and CDR2 is SVGIG (reference sequence). As DNA, the CDR3 is TGTGCCTGGAGCGACTCGACAGGGGCCGCGACGGATAGCAATCAGCCCCAGCATTTT. Encoded protein: CAWSDSTGAATDSNQPQHF.

The chain joins TRBV4-2 to TRBJ2-5; 13 nucleotides match TRBD2. The J call is doubtful: the DNA matches TRBJ2-7 better. This CDR3 comprises 16 residues. Germline CDR1 and CDR2: LGHNA and YNFKEQ. The CDR3 nucleotides are TGTGCCAGCAGCTCATGGACTAGCGGGAGACCCTACGAGCAGTACTTC. Its protein is CASSSWTSGRPYEQYF.

This clone has just a few counts. The rearrangement uses TRBV28 and TRBJ2-3, with 7 bases matching TRBD1. The CDR3 totals 14 residues. The trim removed 6 bases at V and 4 bases at J, leaving 7 bases unmatched. Germline CDR1 is MDHEN and CDR2 is SYDVKM. The chain's CDR3 is CASSRTGISDTQYF. The CDR3, as DNA: TGTGCCAGCAGCCGGACAGGTATCTCAGATACGCAGTATTTT.

V usage is TRBV21-1 and J usage is TRBJ2-3; the table calls TRBD2, which could not be checked here. TRBV21-1 is a known pseudogene. The CDR3 contains 16 residues. The CDR3 is CASSKWGVAGEDTQYF. CDR3 nucleotides: TGTGCCAGCAGCAAATGGGGGGTAGCGGGAGAAGATACGCAGTATTTT.

This clone occurred a few times. The chain links TRBV6-1 to TRBJ1-1; 7 bases agree with TRBD1. This CDR3 contains 15 residues. Germline V CDR1 and CDR2: MNHNS, SASEGT. V dropped 2 bases and J dropped 5; count of bases not matched to a gene: 8. The CDR3 DNA is TGTGCCAGCAGTGAAAGTTTTGAGGGGGCGACTGAAGCTTTCTTT. Its protein product is CASSESFEGATEAFF.

In its sample, this clone was seen once. The chain employs TRBV30 and TRBJ1-5; TRBD1 matches 9 bases. V shed 3 bases, J shed 4 bases, and the junction held 4 bases outside the gene matches. Germline V gives CDR1 GTSNPN, CDR2 SVGIG (reference sequence). This CDR3 region has 14 residues. The CDR3 coding sequence is TGTGCCTGGAGCAGGGACAGGGTAAATCAGCCCCAGCATTTT. Its protein is CAWSRDRVNQPQHF.

The V gene is TRBV19, the J gene TRBJ2-7, with 7 positions matching TRBD2. Trimming took 1 base from V and 1 from J; bases not matched to a gene: 4. CDR3 length: 15 amino acids. In germline, CDR1 is LNHDA, CDR2 SQIVND (reference sequence). In DNA, the CDR3 is TGTGCCAGTAGTATAGTTGCGGGAGTGTCCTACGAGCAGTACTTC. Translation gives CASSIVAGVSYEQYF.

The J gene is TRBJ1-2, the V gene TRBV7-9; 10 bases are a match to TRBD1. This CDR3 is 14 amino acids long. V shed 0 bases, J shed 7 bases, and the junction held 2 bases outside the gene matches. Looked up from germline, CDR1 is SEHNR and CDR2 is FQNEAQ (reference sequence). The CDR3 region has the DNA TGTGCCAGCAGCTTAGCAGGACAGGGGGTTGGCTACACCTTC. Its protein product is CASSLAGQGVGYTF.

This rearrangement joins TRBV28 to TRBJ1-1; D is unclear. This CDR3 has 12 residues. The V and J ends lost 3 bases and 4 bases respectively, with 6 bases between them. Germline CDR1 and CDR2: MDHEN and SYDVKM. In nucleotides, the CDR3 is TGTGCCAGCAGTTTCCGTCCCACTGAAGCTTTCTTT. Protein: CASSFRPTEAFF.

The chain is built from TRBV10-2 and TRBJ2-7; 8 bases agree with TRBD2. Germline V gives CDR1 WSHSY, CDR2 SAAADI. The length of the CDR3 is 13 residues. Trimming at V came to 4 bases and at J to 3 bases, leaving 2 bases not matched to a gene. The CDR3 DNA reads as TGCGCCAGCAGTGCGACTAGCGTCTACGAGCAGTACTTC. This codes for CASSATSVYEQYF.

This chain links TRBV7-3 with TRBJ1-2; perhaps TRBD1 as D (5 bases). The length of the CDR3 is 13 residues. Trimming left V 5 bases short and J 4 bases short, with 11 bases between. The germline CDR1 and CDR2 sequences are SGHTA and FQGTGA. This CDR3 reads CASSPDTGYGYTF. The CDR3 coding sequence is TGTGCCAGCAGCCCAGACACAGGCTATGGCTACACCTTC.

This chain links TRBV2 with TRBJ1-3; D call uncertain. V was clipped by 3 bases and J by 3 bases, with 9 bases between them. Germline V gene lookup returns CDR1 SNHLY and CDR2 FYNNEI. The CDR3 is made up of 14 amino acids. As DNA, the CDR3 is TGTGCCAGCAGTGACACGCGTCTTGGAAACACCATATATTTT. It is translated as CASSDTRLGNTIYF.

V and J are TRBV19 and TRBJ2-2, with 10 bases identical to TRBD1. With 5 bases clipped from V and 6 bases from J, the junction kept 3 bases outside the gene matches. The CDR3 sequence is 14 residues long. Germline-derived CDR1 and CDR2 are LNHDA and SQIVND (reference sequence). The CDR3 loop is CASSAGQGSGELFF. CDR3 nucleotides: TGTGCCAGTAGTGCGGGACAGGGGTCCGGGGAGCTGTTTTTT.

CDR3 sequence reads: CASSLVRDHNEQFF. CDR3 bases: TGTGCCAGCAGCTTAGTACGCGATCACAATGAGCAGTTCTTC. The J gene is TRBJ2-1, the V gene TRBV7-6; D call uncertain. Germline values: CDR1 SGHVS, CDR2 FNYEAQ. The CDR3 sequence is 14 residues long. Deletions cut 1 base from V and 5 bases from J, with 9 bases between.

V and J are TRBV5-6 and TRBJ1-1; D gene unclear. The length of the CDR3 is 12 residues. With 3 bases removed from V and 4 bases from J, the gap between germline ends came to 7 bases. The germline gives CDR1 SGHDT, CDR2 YYEEEE. The DNA for the CDR3 is TGTGCCAGCAGCTCTCTAGGCACTGAAGCTTTCTTT. This sequence encodes CASSSLGTEAFF.

The gene calls are TRBV18 and TRBJ1-2, with D hard to call. The CDR3 spans 16 residues. V was cut by 0 bases and J by 7 bases, with 18 bases left in between. Germline loops: CDR1 KGHSH, CDR2 LQKENI. The CDR3 loop reads CASSPPTSGREGGYTF. CDR3 DNA sequence: TGTGCCAGCTCACCACCGACTAGTGGACGGGAAGGTGGCTACACCTTC. Full variable domain (rest looked up from reference TRBV18 and TRBJ1-2): NAGVMQNPRHLVRRRGQEARLRCSPMKGHSHVYWYRQLPEEGLKFMVYLQKENIIDESGMPKERFSAEFPKEGPSILRIQQVVRGDSAAYFCASSPPTSGREGGYTFGSGTRLTVV.

This clone was detected a few times. This chain links TRBV28 with TRBJ2-3; 12 bases are a match to TRBD1. V gave up 5 bases and J gave up 4 bases; unmatched junction bases: 7. The length of the CDR3 is 16 residues. Per the germline V gene, CDR1 is MDHEN and CDR2 is SYDVKM. CDR3 amino acids: CASSRDRGQVADTQYF. DNA of the CDR3: TGTGCCAGCAGTCGGGACAGGGGGCAAGTCGCAGATACGCAGTATTTT.

The chain joins TRBV6-5 to TRBJ2-3; D perhaps matches TRBD1 (5 bases). There are 14 residues in the CDR3. The V gene lost 7 bases and the J gene lost 3 bases, with 14 bases spanning the gap. Germline CDR1 and CDR2: MNHEY and SVGAGI. CDR3: CASIRQGGTDTQYF. CDR3 DNA sequence: TGTGCCAGCATCCGTCAGGGTGGGACAGATACGCAGTATTTT.

V and J are TRBV29-1 and TRBJ2-1, with a weak D call TRBD2 (7 bases). Germline-derived CDR1 and CDR2 are SQVTM and ANQGSEA. The V gene lost 7 bases and the J gene lost 2 bases, with 15 bases spanning the gap. CDR3 length: 14 residues. The CDR3: CSGRLAGAYNEQFF. The CDR3 DNA sequence: TGCAGCGGTCGACTAGCAGGGGCCTACAATGAGCAGTTCTTC.

The V call is TRBV18, the J call TRBJ2-2; possibly TRBD1 for D (5 bases). CDR1 and CDR2 from the germline V gene are KGHSH and LQKENI. V shed 2 bases and J shed 4 bases, with 11 bases lying between them. The CDR3 is made up of 15 amino acids. The CDR3, as DNA: TGTGCCAGCTCACCATGGCAAGGGGTCACCGGGGAGCTGTTTTTT. Its protein product is CASSPWQGVTGELFF.

This clone is judged medium-sized. The chain is built from TRBV6-1 and TRBJ2-7; 7 bases line up with TRBD2. With V trimmed by 1 base and J by 0 bases, 6 bases remained unmatched. Germline values: CDR1 MNHNS, CDR2 SASEGT. This CDR3 spans 16 amino acids. As DNA, the CDR3 is TGTGCCAGCAGTGAAGGGGAGGGAACCCCCTCCTACGAGCAGTACTTC. Translating it yields CASSEGEGTPSYEQYF.

The chain uses TRBV7-2 and TRBJ1-2; weak D call: TRBD1 (6 bases). The CDR3 sequence is 15 residues long. Trimming took off 3 bases at V and 6 bases at J, with 17 bases between the two ends. The germline V gene has CDR1 SGHTA and CDR2 FQGNSA. In DNA form, the CDR3 reads TGTGCCAGCAGCTTCGCCACAGGGAGTAGGAATGGCTACACCTTC. This sequence encodes CASSFATGSRNGYTF.

The chain recombines TRBV7-9 with TRBJ2-7; no reliable D call. V lost 4 bases to trimming and J lost 0 bases, with 10 bases between them. Germline lookup yields CDR1 SEHNR and CDR2 FQNEAQ (reference sequence). The CDR3 runs 14 residues. The CDR3 nucleotides are TGTGCCAGCAGCTCGTATCCGGGCTCCTACGAGCAGTACTTC. Its translation: CASSSYPGSYEQYF.

The chain employs TRBV6-5 and TRBJ1-5, with 7 positions matching TRBD1. The germline V gene encodes CDR1 MNHEY and CDR2 SVGAGI. The CDR3 runs to 15 residues. The junction had 4 bases not matched to a gene; V was cut back by 0 bases and J by 5 bases. CDR3 bases: TGTGCCAGCAGTTACTCGAGGACAGGCCATCAGCCCCAGCATTTT. Its protein is CASSYSRTGHQPQHF.

V gene TRBV27 combines with J gene TRBJ2-6, with a weak D call TRBD1 (6 bases). The CDR3 loop spans 16 amino acids. Germline CDR1 reads MNHEY; CDR2 reads SMNVEV (reference sequence). With 3 bases removed from V and 0 bases from J, the gap between germline ends came to 9 bases. The chain's CDR3 is CASSLTGSSGANVLTF. In DNA, the CDR3 is TGTGCCAGCAGTTTGACAGGCAGCTCTGGGGCCAACGTCCTGACTTTC.

This chain joins TRBV28 and TRBJ2-7; TRBD2 aligns across 7 bases. The CDR3 is 14 residues long. V was pared by 1 base and J by 2 bases, with 2 bases of the junction left unmatched. Germline lookup yields CDR1 MDHEN and CDR2 SYDVKM. CDR3 sequence (DNA): TGTGCCAGCAGTTTATCAGGGAGGGCCTACGAGCAGTACTTC. It yields the protein CASSLSGRAYEQYF. Full variable domain (missing parts from reference TRBV28 and TRBJ2-7): DVKVTQSSRYLVKRTGEKVFLECVQDMDHENMFWYRQDPGLGLRLIYFSYDVKMKEKGDIPEGYSVSREKKERFSLILESASTNQTSMYLCASSLSGRAYEQYFGPGTRLTVT.